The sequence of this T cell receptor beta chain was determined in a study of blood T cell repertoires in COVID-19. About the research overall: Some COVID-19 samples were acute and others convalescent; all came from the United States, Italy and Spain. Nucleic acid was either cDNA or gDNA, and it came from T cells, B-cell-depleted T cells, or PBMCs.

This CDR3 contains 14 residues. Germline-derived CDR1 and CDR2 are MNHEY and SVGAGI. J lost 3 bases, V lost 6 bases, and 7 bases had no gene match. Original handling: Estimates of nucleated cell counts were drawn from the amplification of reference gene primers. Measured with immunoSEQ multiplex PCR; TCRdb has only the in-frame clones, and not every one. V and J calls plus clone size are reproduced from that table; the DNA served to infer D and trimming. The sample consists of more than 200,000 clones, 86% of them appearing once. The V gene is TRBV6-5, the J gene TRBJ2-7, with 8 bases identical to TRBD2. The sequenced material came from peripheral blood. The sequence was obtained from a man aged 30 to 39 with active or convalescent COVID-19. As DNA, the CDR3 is TGTGCCAGCAGCCCCGGGGGGGAGGACTACGAGCAGTACTTC. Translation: CASSPGGEDYEQYF.